The 5 T cell receptor beta chains reported below all come from one sample, sequenced in a study of blood T cell repertoires in COVID-19. Sequencing was performed with immunoSEQ multiplex PCR; in TCRdb, only in-frame clones are kept and a portion is missing. The table lists about 160,000 clones, over 85% of them singletons. Sequenced material: peripheral blood. The receptors here all came from a woman aged 50 to 60 with acute or convalescent COVID-19.

The chain recombines TRBV12-3 or TRBV12-4 with TRBJ1-1; D gene uncertain. V dropped 7 bases and J dropped 6 bases, with 9 bases sitting between them. The length of the CDR3 is 11 residues. The CDR3 spells CASTISPEAFF. The CDR3 coding sequence is TGTGCCAGCACCATTTCCCCTGAAGCTTTCTTT.

The rearrangement uses TRBV3-1 (or the pseudogene TRBV3-2) and TRBJ1-1, with 8 nucleotides matching TRBD1. Germline trimming cut 5 bases from V and 4 bases from J; bases unmatched to any gene: 3. Germline CDR1 reads LGHDT; CDR2 reads YNNKEL (reference sequence). This CDR3 region has 13 residues. As DNA, the CDR3 is TGTGCCAGCAGCGATACAGGGGGCACTGAAGCTTTCTTT. Translated: CASSDTGGTEAFF.

The V and J genes are TRBV25-1 and TRBJ2-7; D possibly corresponds to TRBD1 (7 bases). This CDR3 is built from 15 residues. The germline CDR1 and CDR2 sequences are MGHDK and SYGVNS. Trimming left V 6 bases short and J 1 base short, with 16 bases between. CDR3 in amino acids: CASSWGDRASYEQYF. The CDR3 DNA reads as TGTGCCAGCAGCTGGGGGGACAGAGCTTCCTACGAGCAGTACTTC.

The rearrangement uses TRBV24-1 and TRBJ2-3; D may be TRBD1 (6 bases). The CDR3 extends over 14 amino acids. Germline-derived CDR1 and CDR2 are KGHDR and SFDVKD. The V and J ends lost 5 bases and 6 bases respectively, with 14 bases between them. The CDR3 loop reads CATSGHREGDTQYF. CDR3 in DNA: TGTGCCACCAGTGGGCACAGGGAAGGGGATACGCAGTATTTT.

The chain combines TRBV14 with TRBJ2-5, with TRBD1 matching 7 bases. Germline loops: CDR1 SGHDN, CDR2 FVKESK. The CDR3 has 16 residues. V trimming: 3 bases; J trimming: 2 bases; junction bases outside the gene matches: 9. The CDR3, as DNA: TGTGCCAGCAGCCACCTGACAGGGAAGGGGCAAGAGACCCAGTACTTC. This sequence encodes CASSHLTGKGQETQYF.